One and the same sample provided the 27 T cell receptor beta chains below, sequenced in a study of CD8+ T cells in alopecia areata. RNA extraction and reverse transcription yielded cDNA as sequencing template. Measured with immunoSEQ multiplex PCR; TCRdb has only the in-frame clones, and not every one. The data hold 200,000 to 250,000 clones, with 50% to 60% observed a single time. Sequences were derived from CD4+ T cells sorted from blood, sampled at week 0. These receptors were collected from a human donor with alopecia areata.

This chain joins TRBV25-1 and TRBJ1-5; D might be TRBD1 (6 bases). Germline V gene data show CDR1 as MGHDK and CDR2 as SYGVNS. This CDR3 has 15 amino acids. V shed 6 bases and J shed 2 bases, with 14 bases lying between them. Written as DNA, the CDR3 is TGTGCCAGCAGCCGGGGAGGGGGAGGCAATCAGCCCCAGCATTTT. The encoded protein is CASSRGGGGNQPQHF.

The chain recombines TRBV30 with TRBJ2-6, with TRBD2 matching over 9 bases. The V segment lost 5 bases and the J segment 0 bases; nucleotides outside the gene matches: 5. This CDR3 region has 16 residues. The germline V gene encodes CDR1 GTSNPN and CDR2 SVGIG (reference sequence). The CDR3 here is CAWGLAGASGANVLTF. CDR3 DNA: TGTGCCTGGGGTTTAGCGGGGGCCTCTGGGGCCAACGTCCTGACTTTC.

There are a few counts of this clone. The V gene is TRBV30, the J gene TRBJ2-1, with D unclear. CDR1 and CDR2 (germline): GTSNPN, SVGIG (reference sequence). The V end was cut by 7 bases, the J end by 2 bases, with 9 bases between. CDR3 length: 12 residues. CDR3 region: CASTHTYNEQFF. The DNA of the CDR3 is TGTGCCTCGACTCATACCTACAATGAGCAGTTCTTC.

This chain's CDR3 is CASSHQDRAATEAFF. The CDR3 DNA sequence: TGTGCCAGCAGCCACCAGGACAGGGCGGCCACTGAAGCTTTCTTT. The chain is built from TRBV4-2 and TRBJ1-1; TRBD1 aligns across 8 bases. This CDR3 has 15 residues. V was clipped by 3 bases and J by 4 bases; unmatched bases: 7. The germline gives CDR1 LGHNA, CDR2 YNFKEQ.

V usage is TRBV30 and J usage is TRBJ2-2; 10 bases line up with TRBD1. The CDR3 consists of 14 residues. CDR1 and CDR2 (germline): GTSNPN, SVGIG (reference sequence). Trimming at V came to 5 bases and at J to 1 base, leaving 1 base not matched to a gene. The CDR3 here is CAWDRGQNTGELFF. The CDR3 DNA reads TGTGCCTGGGACAGGGGGCAGAACACCGGGGAGCTGTTTTTT.

This clone was picked up one time. The chain couples TRBV15 to TRBJ2-7, with D perhaps given as TRBD1 or TRBD2 (5 bases each). The CDR3 runs 15 residues. Germline CDR1 and CDR2: LNHNV and YYDKDF (reference sequence). V lost 3 bases and J lost 2, with 14 bases in between. Here the CDR3 DNA reads TGTGCCACCAGCAGTGGGACCGAGCCGCCCTACGAGCAGTACTTC. Translating it yields CATSSGTEPPYEQYF.

The CDR3, as DNA: TGTGCCAGCAGTCTAGATGGGGGGTTCTCCACTGAAGCTTTCTTT. Protein product: CASSLDGGFSTEAFF. This chain connects TRBV2 to TRBJ1-1; D may be TRBD1 (5 bases). This CDR3 is 15 amino acids long. Between the trimmed V and J ends, which lost 5 bases and 4 bases, there was a span of 17 bases. CDR1 and CDR2 from the germline V gene are SNHLY and FYNNEI. The variable domain in full, completed from reference TRBV2 and TRBJ1-1, reads EPEVTQTPSHQVTQMGQEVILRCVPISNHLYFYWYRQILGQKVEFLVSFYNNEISEKSEIFDDQFSVERPDGSNFTLKIRSTKLEDSAMYFCASSLDGGFSTEAFFGQGTRLTVV.

The chain is built from TRBV5-4 and TRBJ2-2; 9 positions match TRBD2. The CDR3 is 15 residues long. Germline V CDR1 and CDR2: SGHNT, YYREEE (reference sequence). Trimming removed 4 bases from V and 5 bases from J; junction bases left unmatched: 6. The CDR3 loop reads CASSKGLAGTGELFF. The CDR3 DNA reads TGTGCCAGCAGCAAGGGGCTAGCGGGGACCGGGGAGCTGTTTTTT.

The chain recombines TRBV2 with TRBJ2-5, with 7 nucleotides matching TRBD2. The CDR3 extends over 17 amino acids. V lost 0 bases and J lost 4; bases outside the gene matches: 11. Germline CDR1 SNHLY, CDR2 FYNNEI. The CDR3 DNA is TGTGCCAGCAGTGAAGCGTGGGCTAGCGGAGAGGGAGAGACCCAGTACTTC. Protein sequence: CASSEAWASGEGETQYF.

This rearrangement joins TRBV2 to TRBJ1-1, with D possibly matching TRBD1 (5 bases). The CDR3 runs to 14 residues. The ends were cut back, 6 bases at V and 5 bases at J, with 16 bases in the middle. Germline CDR1 and CDR2: SNHLY and FYNNEI. The CDR3 loop is CASRQGEGVTEAFF. The CDR3, as DNA: TGTGCCAGCAGGCAAGGGGAGGGTGTGACTGAAGCTTTCTTT. Based on the CDR3 plus reference TRBV2 and TRBJ1-1, the full variable domain is EPEVTQTPSHQVTQMGQEVILRCVPISNHLYFYWYRQILGQKVEFLVSFYNNEISEKSEIFDDQFSVERPDGSNFTLKIRSTKLEDSAMYFCASRQGEGVTEAFFGQGTRLTVV.

The chain is built from TRBV30 and TRBJ2-3; no clear D gene. The CDR3 sequence is 12 residues long. In germline, CDR1 is GTSNPN, CDR2 SVGIG (reference sequence). Trimming stripped 1 base from V and 5 bases from J, with 7 bases between. The CDR3 region has the DNA TGTGCCTGGAGTGAGTCCAGAGATACGCAGTATTTT. Protein product: CAWSESRDTQYF.

The rearrangement links TRBV2 to TRBJ1-2, with D uncertain. The CDR3 totals 13 residues. Germline assignment: CDR1 SNHLY and CDR2 FYNNEI. Between the trimmed V and J ends, which lost 7 bases and 6 bases, there was a span of 15 bases. The CDR3 is CASTYRVEDGYTF. The CDR3 nucleotides are TGTGCCAGCACCTACCGGGTAGAGGATGGCTACACCTTC.

Comments on this clone: A junction end diverges from the germline sequence, so it may reflect a read error. The chain recombines TRBV5-6 with TRBJ1-4; a possible D gene is TRBD1 (5 bases). Germline values: CDR1 SGHDT, CDR2 YYEEEE. CDR3 size: 12 residues. CDR3 bases: TGTGCCAGCAGCTTCCGGGACGTTGAGATTCTTTTT. Amino acid sequence: CASSFRDVEILF.

This chain connects TRBV2 to TRBJ1-2; D possibly corresponds to TRBD1 (5 bases). Germline V gives CDR1 SNHLY, CDR2 FYNNEI. V was cut by 3 bases and J by 2 bases, with 13 bases left in between. The CDR3 loop spans 15 amino acids. Here the CDR3 reads CASSEEQGRNYGYTF. The CDR3 DNA reads TGTGCCAGCAGTGAGGAGCAGGGAAGGAACTATGGCTACACCTTC.

The rearrangement joins TRBV5-6 to TRBJ1-5, with 7 bases fitting TRBD1. Germline V gene sequence: CDR1 SGHDT, CDR2 YYEEEE. With V trimmed by 4 bases and J by 7 bases, 11 bases remained unmatched. This CDR3 comprises 15 residues. The CDR3 nucleotides read TGTGCCAGCAGCCGTGGACAGGCCCTAGGGCAGCCCCAGCATTTT. This gives the protein CASSRGQALGQPQHF.

This chain uses TRBV29-1 with TRBJ1-1; 9 nucleotides line up with TRBD1. J gave up 8 bases and V 6 bases, and 10 bases lay outside the gene matches. Germline assignment: CDR1 SQVTM and CDR2 ANQGSEA. The CDR3 loop spans 13 amino acids. The CDR3: CSVGTGLGLEAFF. CDR3 coding DNA: TGCAGCGTGGGGACAGGGTTGGGGTTAGAAGCTTTCTTT.

The chain carries TRBV30 and TRBJ1-1; D is unclear. Trimming took off 1 base at V and 4 bases at J, with 4 bases between the two ends. This CDR3 is built from 11 residues. Germline CDR1 is GTSNPN and CDR2 is SVGIG (reference sequence). CDR3 DNA: TGTGCCTGGAGTGACGGCACTGAAGCTTTCTTT. Its protein is CAWSDGTEAFF.

The rearrangement links TRBV5-1 to TRBJ2-7; the D gene could be TRBD1 or TRBD2 (5 bases each). The ends were cut back, 1 base at V and 3 bases at J, with 14 bases in the middle. Germline V gene lookup returns CDR1 SGHRS and CDR2 YFSETQ. This CDR3 contains 15 residues. CDR3 residues: CASSLSTGTLYEQYF. The CDR3 DNA is TGCGCCAGCAGCTTGTCAACCGGGACCCTCTACGAGCAGTACTTC.

This clone has a handful of counts. The CDR3 DNA sequence: TGCAGCGTTCCCGGACAGGGGGCTTTTGGCACTGAAGCTTTCTTT. It is translated as CSVPGQGAFGTEAFF. The chain carries TRBV29-1 and TRBJ1-1, with 11 bases lining up with TRBD1. Germline V CDR1 and CDR2: SQVTM, ANQGSEA. V gave up 5 bases and J gave up 4 bases; unmatched junction bases: 9. There are 15 residues in the CDR3. Complete variable domain (other parts from reference TRBV29-1 and TRBJ1-1): SAVISQKPSRDICQRGTSLTIQCQVDSQVTMMFWYRQQPGQSLTLIATANQGSEATYESGFVIDKFPISRPNLTFSTLTVSNMSPEDSSIYLCSVPGQGAFGTEAFFGQGTRLTVV.

CDR3 bases: TGTGCCAGCAGGCGAACAGGGGCCAGTGAAGCTTTCTTT. Amino acid sequence: CASRRTGASEAFF. The J gene is TRBJ1-1, the V gene TRBV13; 7 bases map to TRBD1. Trimming removed 6 bases from V and 7 bases from J; junction bases left unmatched: 8. CDR3 size: 13 residues. CDR1 PRHDT and CDR2 FYEKMQ come from the germline V gene (reference sequence).

The chain is built from TRBV5-8 and TRBJ2-7; the D is unclear. Germline V gene lookup returns CDR1 SGHTS and CDR2 YDEGEE. The germline V and J ends were trimmed by 4 bases and 2 bases, with 13 bases remaining between them. This CDR3 region has 14 residues. CDR3 sequence reads: CASSLPLVTYEQYF. Here the CDR3 DNA reads TGTGCCAGCAGCCTCCCCCTGGTTACCTACGAGCAGTACTTC. Combining the CDR3 with reference TRBV5-8 and TRBJ2-7 gives the whole variable domain EAGVTQSPTHLIKTRGQQATLRCSPISGHTSVYWYQQALGLGLQFLLWYDEGEERNRGNFPPRFSGRQFPNYSSELNVNALELEDSALYLCASSLPLVTYEQYFGPGTRLTVT.

The chain has TRBV30 and TRBJ2-1; 11 bases match TRBD2. Germline assignment: CDR1 GTSNPN and CDR2 SVGIG (reference sequence). J was trimmed by 10 bases and V by 8 bases; bases with no gene match: 13. The CDR3 has 14 residues. As DNA, the CDR3 is TGTGCCCGCAGTGCGGGGACTAGCGGTAAGGAGCAGTTCTTC. Translated: CARSAGTSGKEQFF.

This clone was detected ten times or more. The gene calls are TRBV7-8 and TRBJ2-5; a weak D match, TRBD2 (5 bases). The germline V and J ends were trimmed by 1 base and 4 bases, with 7 bases remaining between them. The CDR3 length is 13 residues. Germline lookup yields CDR1 SGHVS and CDR2 FQNEAQ. CDR3: CASSLVRGETQYF. Written as DNA, the CDR3 is TGTGCCAGCAGCTTAGTTCGGGGAGAGACCCAGTACTTC.

The chain links TRBV2 to TRBJ2-3; tentatively, D is TRBD2 (5 bases). This CDR3 comprises 15 residues. Per germline, CDR1 SNHLY and CDR2 FYNNEI. V lost 5 bases, J lost 2 bases, and 14 bases lay in between. The CDR3 here is CASSKILGITDTQYF. For the CDR3, the DNA is TGTGCCAGCAGTAAAATACTAGGAATCACAGATACGCAGTATTTT.

The chain recombines TRBV29-1 with TRBJ2-7, with D unclear. The CDR3 is 13 amino acids. Germline-derived CDR1 and CDR2 are SQVTM and ANQGSEA. V was pared by 6 bases and J by 7 bases, with 19 bases between. CDR3 region: CSVKGQLGREQYF. CDR3 sequence (DNA): TGCAGCGTCAAGGGCCAACTCGGCAGAGAGCAGTACTTC.

This chain connects TRBV7-9 to TRBJ2-1; TRBD2 matches at 15 bases. Trimming took 2 bases from V and 4 from J; bases not matched to a gene: 3. The length of the CDR3 is 17 residues. Germline CDR1 and CDR2: SEHNR and FQNEAQ (reference sequence). The CDR3 coding sequence is TGTGCCAGCAGCTTAAGGACTAGCGGGAGGGTTTACAATGAGCAGTTCTTC. This translates into CASSLRTSGRVYNEQFF.

This chain connects TRBV14 to TRBJ2-7; TRBD1 matches 10 bases. CDR1 and CDR2 from the germline V gene are SGHDN and FVKESK. Germline trimming cut 4 bases from V and 10 bases from J; bases unmatched to any gene: 7. The CDR3 is 13 residues long. CDR3 coding DNA: TGTGCCAGCAGCCCCCGAGACAGGGGGCGACAGTACTTC. Translated: CASSPRDRGRQYF.